This T cell receptor beta chain was sequenced for a study of Ad26.COV2.S vaccination and SARS-CoV-2 variants. Study context: In the COV1001 trial, the donor was in the Ad26.COV2.S arm.

Repertoires were generated with immunoSEQ multiplex PCR, while TCRdb's copy carries only in-frame clones and drops some. The data show some 480,000 clones, with about 83% seen just once and around 13% held by the top ten. General study findings and limits: Recipients of vaccine and of placebo showed similar breadth of their non-spike TCR repertoires. The placebo group had lower spike-specific TCR breadth than the vaccine recipients did.

Note on this clone: Its antigen remains unidentified.

V lost 5 bases and J lost 8; bases outside the gene matches: 15. From germline, CDR1 is PRHDT and CDR2 FYEKMQ (reference sequence). The CDR3 has 17 amino acids. Specified treatment: around 19 received Ad26.COV2.S at low or high dose, single or two shots; 5 received placebo; per-sample allocation not given. Day 63 after the first injection of vaccine or placebo was the sampling time. The receptor comes from a person aged 18-60 years who received the Ad26.COV2.S COVID-19 vaccine or a placebo. The gene calls are TRBV13 and TRBJ2-1, with 10 bases fitting TRBD2. The specimen comprised peripheral blood, sampled in a trial of Ad26.COV2.S vaccine versus placebo. Here the CDR3 reads CASSPTPSSGSLDEQFF. CDR3 DNA: TGTGCCAGCAGCCCGACCCCCTCTAGCGGGAGTCTGGATGAGCAGTTCTTC.